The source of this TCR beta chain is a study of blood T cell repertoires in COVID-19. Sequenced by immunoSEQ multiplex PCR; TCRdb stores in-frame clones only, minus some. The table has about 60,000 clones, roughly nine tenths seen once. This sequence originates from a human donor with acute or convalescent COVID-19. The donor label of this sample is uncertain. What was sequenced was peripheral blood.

The CDR3, as DNA: TGTGCCAGCTCACTAATACAGGTATCGATGAACACTGAAGCTTTCTTT. Encoded protein: CASSLIQVSMNTEAFF. The chain recombines TRBV18 with TRBJ1-1; D may be TRBD1 (5 bases). The CDR3 runs to 16 residues. Trimming removed 4 bases at V and 0 bases at J, with 15 bases between. Germline-derived CDR1 and CDR2 are KGHSH and LQKENI.